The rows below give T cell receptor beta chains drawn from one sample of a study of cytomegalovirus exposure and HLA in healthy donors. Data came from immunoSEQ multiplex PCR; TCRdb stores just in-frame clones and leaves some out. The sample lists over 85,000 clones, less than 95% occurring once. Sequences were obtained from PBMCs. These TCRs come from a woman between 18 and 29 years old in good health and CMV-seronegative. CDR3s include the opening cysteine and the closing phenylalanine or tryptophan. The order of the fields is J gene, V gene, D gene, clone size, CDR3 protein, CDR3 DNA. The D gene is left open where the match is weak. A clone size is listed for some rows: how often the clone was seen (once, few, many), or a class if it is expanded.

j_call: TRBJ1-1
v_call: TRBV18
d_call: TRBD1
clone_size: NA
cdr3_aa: CASSPGQGNTEAFF
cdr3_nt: TGTGCCAGCTCCCCGGGACAGGGGAACACTGAAGCTTTCTTT

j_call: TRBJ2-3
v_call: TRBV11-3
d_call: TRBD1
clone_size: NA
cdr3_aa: CASSQGQGRSTDTQYF
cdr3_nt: TGTGCCAGCAGCCAGGGACAGGGTAGGAGCACAGATACGCAGTATTTT

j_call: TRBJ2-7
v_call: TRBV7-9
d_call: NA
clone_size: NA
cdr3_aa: CASSLQSYEQYF
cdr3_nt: TGTGCCAGCAGCCTACAGTCCTACGAGCAGTACTTC

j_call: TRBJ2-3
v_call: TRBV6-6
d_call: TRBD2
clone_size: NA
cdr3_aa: CASSYKRGGYDTQYF
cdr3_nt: TGTGCCAGCAGTTACAAGCGGGGGGGCTACGATACGCAGTATTTT

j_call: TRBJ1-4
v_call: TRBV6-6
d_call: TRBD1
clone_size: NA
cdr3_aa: CASSDRDRSTNEKLFF
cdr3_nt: TGTGCCAGCAGCGATCGGGACAGATCAACTAATGAAAAACTGTTTTTT

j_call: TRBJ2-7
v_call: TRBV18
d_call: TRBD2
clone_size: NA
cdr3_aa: CASSPLRQGTSEQYF
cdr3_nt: TGTGCCAGCTCACCACTTAGGCAGGGGACTAGCGAGCAGTACTTC

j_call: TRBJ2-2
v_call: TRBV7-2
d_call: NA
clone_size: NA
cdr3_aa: CASSLIFQRENTGELFF
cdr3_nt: TGTGCCAGCAGCTTAATTTTTCAACGGGAGAACACCGGGGAGCTGTTTTTT

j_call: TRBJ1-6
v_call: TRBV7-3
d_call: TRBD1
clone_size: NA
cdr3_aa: CASSFRQGNSPLHF
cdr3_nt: TGTGCCAGCAGCTTTAGACAGGGGAATTCACCCCTCCACTTT

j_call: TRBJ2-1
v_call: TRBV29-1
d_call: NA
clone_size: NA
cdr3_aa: CSATQWGVNEQFF
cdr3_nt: TGCAGCGCTACACAGTGGGGGGTCAATGAGCAGTTCTTC

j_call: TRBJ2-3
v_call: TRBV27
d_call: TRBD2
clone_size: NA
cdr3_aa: CASSLGGGDRDTQYF
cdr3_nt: TGTGCCAGCAGTTTGGGCGGGGGGGACCGAGATACGCAGTATTTT

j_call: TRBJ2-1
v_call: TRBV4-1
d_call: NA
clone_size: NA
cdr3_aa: CASSVGLGAYNEQFF
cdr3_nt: TGCGCCAGCAGCGTGGGACTTGGGGCCTACAATGAGCAGTTCTTC

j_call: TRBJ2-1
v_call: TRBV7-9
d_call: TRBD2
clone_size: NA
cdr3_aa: CASSPTGTSGSQQFF
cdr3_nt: TGTGCCAGCAGCCCTACCGGGACTAGCGGGTCTCAGCAGTTCTTC

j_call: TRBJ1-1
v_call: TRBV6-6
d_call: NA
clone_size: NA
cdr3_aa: CASSYRAGVNTEAFF
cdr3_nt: TGTGCCAGCAGTTATCGGGCAGGGGTCAACACTGAAGCTTTCTTT

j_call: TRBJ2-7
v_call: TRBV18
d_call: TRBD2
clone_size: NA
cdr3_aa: CASSPKPGTSGYPSEQYF
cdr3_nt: TGTGCCAGCTCACCTAAGCCCGGGACTAGCGGGTACCCGAGCGAGCAGTACTTC

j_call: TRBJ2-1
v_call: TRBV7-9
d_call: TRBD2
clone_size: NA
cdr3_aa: CASSSRLAGGPRVNEQFF
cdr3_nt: TGTGCCAGCAGCTCACGACTAGCGGGAGGGCCTCGTGTAAATGAGCAGTTCTTC

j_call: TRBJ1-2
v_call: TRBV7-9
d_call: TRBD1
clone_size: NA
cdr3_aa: CASSLATGEYYGYTF
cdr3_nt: TGTGCCAGCAGCTTAGCCACAGGGGAGTACTATGGCTACACCTTC

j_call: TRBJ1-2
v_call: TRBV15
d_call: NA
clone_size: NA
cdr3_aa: CATSRGQLSYTF
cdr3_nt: TGTGCCACCAGCAGAGGACAGTTAAGCTACACCTTC

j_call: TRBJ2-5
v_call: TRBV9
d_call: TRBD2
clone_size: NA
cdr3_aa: CASSAGGSQETQYF
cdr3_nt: TGTGCCAGCAGCGCCGGGGGGTCACAGGAGACCCAGTACTTC

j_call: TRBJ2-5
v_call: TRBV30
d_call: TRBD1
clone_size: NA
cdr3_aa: CAWSYTGGETQYF
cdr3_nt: TGTGCCTGGAGCTATACAGGGGGAGAGACCCAGTACTTC

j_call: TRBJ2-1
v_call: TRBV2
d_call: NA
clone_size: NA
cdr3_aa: CAPMAGRNEQFF
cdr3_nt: TGTGCCCCCATGGCAGGGAGGAATGAGCAGTTCTTC

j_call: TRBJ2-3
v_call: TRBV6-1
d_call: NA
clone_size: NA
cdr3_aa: CASSPFESVRDTQYF
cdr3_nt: TGTGCCAGCAGTCCTTTTGAAAGTGTCCGGGATACGCAGTATTTT

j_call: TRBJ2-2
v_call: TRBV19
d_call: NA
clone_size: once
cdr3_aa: CASSNRENTGELFF
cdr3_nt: TGTGCCAGTAGTAACAGGGAGAACACCGGGGAGCTGTTTTTT

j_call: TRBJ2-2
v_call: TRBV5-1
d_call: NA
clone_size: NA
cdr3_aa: CASSSRGPGELFF
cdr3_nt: TGCGCCAGCAGCTCCAGGGGACCCGGGGAGCTGTTTTTT

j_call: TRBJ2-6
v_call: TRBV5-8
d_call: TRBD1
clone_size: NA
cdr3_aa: CASSLGRDRAFSGANVLTF
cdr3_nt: TGTGCCAGCAGCTTGGGCCGGGACAGGGCATTCTCTGGGGCCAACGTCCTGACTTTC

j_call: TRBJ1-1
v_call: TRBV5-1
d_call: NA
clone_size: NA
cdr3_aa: CASSFREGTEAFF
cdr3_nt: TGCGCCAGCAGCTTCAGGGAGGGCACTGAAGCTTTCTTT

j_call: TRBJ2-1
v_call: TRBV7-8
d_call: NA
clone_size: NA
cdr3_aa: CASSSWGDSKEQFF
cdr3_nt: TGTGCCAGCAGCTCGTGGGGCGATTCCAAGGAGCAGTTCTTC

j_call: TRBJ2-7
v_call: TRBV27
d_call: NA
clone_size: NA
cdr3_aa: CASRYQGISYEQYF
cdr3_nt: TGTGCCAGCAGATACCAGGGTATCTCCTACGAGCAGTACTTC

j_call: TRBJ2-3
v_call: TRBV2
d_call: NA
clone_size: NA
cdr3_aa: CASSLEVRTDTQYF
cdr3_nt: TGTGCCAGCAGTCTCGAAGTCCGGACAGATACGCAGTATTTT

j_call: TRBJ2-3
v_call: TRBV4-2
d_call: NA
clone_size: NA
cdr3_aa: CASRSRASFSTDTQYF
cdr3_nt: TGTGCCAGCAGGTCGCGAGCCTCTTTCTCCACAGATACGCAGTATTTT

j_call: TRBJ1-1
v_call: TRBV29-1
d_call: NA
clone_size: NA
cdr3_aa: CSVAGRLYPEAFF
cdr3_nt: TGCAGCGTCGCCGGCCGACTATACCCTGAAGCTTTCTTT

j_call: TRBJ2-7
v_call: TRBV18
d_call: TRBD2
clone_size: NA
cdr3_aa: CASSLTLSGELYEQYF
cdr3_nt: TGTGCCAGCTCACTCACCCTGAGCGGGGAGCTCTACGAGCAGTACTTC

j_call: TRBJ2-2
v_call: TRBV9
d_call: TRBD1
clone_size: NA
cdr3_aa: CASSVASGQGAIGELFF
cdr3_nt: TGTGCCAGCAGCGTAGCTTCCGGACAGGGGGCGATCGGGGAGCTGTTTTTT

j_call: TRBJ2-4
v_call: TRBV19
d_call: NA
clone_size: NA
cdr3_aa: CASNQGLADIQYF
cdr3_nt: TGTGCCAGTAACCAGGGCTTAGCAGACATTCAGTACTTC

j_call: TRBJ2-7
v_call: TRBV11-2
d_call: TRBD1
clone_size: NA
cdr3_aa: CASSLGTGSWKQYF
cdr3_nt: TGTGCCAGCAGCTTGGGGACAGGTTCTTGGAAGCAGTACTTC

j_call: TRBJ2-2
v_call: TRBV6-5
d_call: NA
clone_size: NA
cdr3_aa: CATSWWTANTGELFF
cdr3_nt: TGTGCCACCTCTTGGTGGACAGCAAACACCGGGGAGCTGTTTTTT

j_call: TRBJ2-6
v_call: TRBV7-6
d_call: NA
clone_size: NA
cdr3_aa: CASSPAGSSGANVLTF
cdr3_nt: TGTGCCAGCAGCCCCGCAGGGTCCTCTGGGGCCAACGTCCTGACTTTC

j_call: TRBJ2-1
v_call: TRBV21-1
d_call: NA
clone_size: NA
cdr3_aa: CASSKTGGFYNEQFF
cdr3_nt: TGTGCCAGCAGCAAAACGGGGGGCTTCTACAATGAGCAGTTCTTC

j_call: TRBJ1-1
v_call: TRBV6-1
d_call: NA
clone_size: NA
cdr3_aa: CACQTVNTEAFF
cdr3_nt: TGTGCCTGCCAGACAGTTAACACTGAAGCTTTCTTT

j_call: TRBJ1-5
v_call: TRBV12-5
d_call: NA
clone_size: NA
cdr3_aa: CASGLFRGGGNQPQHF
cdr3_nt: TGTGCTAGTGGTTTGTTTAGGGGAGGGGGCAATCAGCCCCAGCATTTT

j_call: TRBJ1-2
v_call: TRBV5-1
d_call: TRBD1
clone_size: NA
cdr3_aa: CASSQGQGMYGYGYTF
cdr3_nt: TGCGCCAGCAGCCAAGGACAGGGGATGTACGGCTATGGCTACACCTTC

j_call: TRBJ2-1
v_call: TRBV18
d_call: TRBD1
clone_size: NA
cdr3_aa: CASSPVTGGNEQFF
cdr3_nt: TGTGCCAGCTCGCCCGTGACAGGGGGCAATGAGCAGTTCTTC

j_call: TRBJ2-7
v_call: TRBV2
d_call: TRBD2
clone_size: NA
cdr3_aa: CASSSGGASWEQYF
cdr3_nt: TGTGCCAGCAGTAGCGGGGGGGCGTCTTGGGAGCAGTACTTC

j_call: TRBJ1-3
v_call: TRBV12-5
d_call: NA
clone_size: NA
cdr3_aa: CAAGEQYSGNTIYF
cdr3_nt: TGTGCCGCAGGGGAGCAATACTCTGGAAACACCATATATTTT

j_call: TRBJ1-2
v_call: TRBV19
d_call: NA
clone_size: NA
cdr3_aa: CASKGFVGGRGSKDYGYTF
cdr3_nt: TGTGCCAGTAAGGGCTTCGTCGGGGGGAGAGGAAGTAAGGACTATGGCTACACCTTC

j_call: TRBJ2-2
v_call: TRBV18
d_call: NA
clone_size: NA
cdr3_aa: CASSREDGTGELFF
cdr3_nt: TGTGCCAGCTCAAGGGAGGATGGGACCGGGGAGCTGTTTTTT

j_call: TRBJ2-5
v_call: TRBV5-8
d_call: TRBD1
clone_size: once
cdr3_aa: CASRRGQGPGETQYF
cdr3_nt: TGTGCCAGCAGAAGGGGACAGGGGCCGGGGGAGACCCAGTACTTC

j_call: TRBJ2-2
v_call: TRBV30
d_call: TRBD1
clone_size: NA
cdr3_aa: CAWSSFAGGGTGELFF
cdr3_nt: TGTGCCTGGAGTTCTTTCGCAGGGGGCGGCACCGGGGAGCTGTTTTTT

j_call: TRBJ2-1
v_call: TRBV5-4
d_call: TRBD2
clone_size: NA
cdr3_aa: CASSLGQREGRGEQFF
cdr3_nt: TGTGCCAGCAGCTTGGGCCAGCGGGAGGGCCGGGGTGAGCAGTTCTTC

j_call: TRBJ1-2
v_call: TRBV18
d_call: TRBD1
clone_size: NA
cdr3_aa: CASSEGQGFGYTF
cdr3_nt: TGTGCCAGCTCGGAAGGACAGGGGTTTGGCTACACCTTC

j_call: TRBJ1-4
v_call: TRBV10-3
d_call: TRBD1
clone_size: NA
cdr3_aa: CAISPQGAGEKLFF
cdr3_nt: TGTGCCATCAGTCCCCAGGGGGCCGGTGAAAAACTGTTTTTT

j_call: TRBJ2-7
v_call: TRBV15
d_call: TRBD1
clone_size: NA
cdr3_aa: CATSSGVWDSSYEQYF
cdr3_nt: TGTGCCACCAGCAGCGGGGTCTGGGACAGCTCCTACGAGCAGTACTTC

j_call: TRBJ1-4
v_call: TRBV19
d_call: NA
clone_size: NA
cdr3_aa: CASSHRAGEEKLFF
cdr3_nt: TGTGCCAGTAGTCATCGGGCAGGGGAGGAAAAACTGTTTTTT

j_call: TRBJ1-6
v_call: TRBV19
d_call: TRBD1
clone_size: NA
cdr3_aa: CASSPGQGWSPLHF
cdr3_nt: TGTGCCAGTAGTCCGGGACAGGGGTGGTCACCCCTCCACTTT

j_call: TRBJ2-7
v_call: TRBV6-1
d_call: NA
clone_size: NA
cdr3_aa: CASRSGVSYEQYF
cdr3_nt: TGTGCCAGCAGGTCCGGGGTCTCCTACGAGCAGTACTTC

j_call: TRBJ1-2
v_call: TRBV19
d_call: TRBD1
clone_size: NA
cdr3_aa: CASTPVTGAKRYGYTF
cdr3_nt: TGTGCCAGTACCCCCGTCACAGGGGCCAAGCGCTATGGCTACACCTTC